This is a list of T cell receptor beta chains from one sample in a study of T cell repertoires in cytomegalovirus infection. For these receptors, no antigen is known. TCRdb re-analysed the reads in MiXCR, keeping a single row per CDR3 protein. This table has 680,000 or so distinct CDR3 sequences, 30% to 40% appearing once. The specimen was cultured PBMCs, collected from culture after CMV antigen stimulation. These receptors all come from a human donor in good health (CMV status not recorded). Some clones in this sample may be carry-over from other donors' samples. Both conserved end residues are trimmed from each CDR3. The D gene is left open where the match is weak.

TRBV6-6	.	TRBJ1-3	ASSYGFNRPTSGNTIY
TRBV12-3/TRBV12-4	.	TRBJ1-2	ASSLVAGIYGYT
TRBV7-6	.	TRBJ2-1	ASSLLRQEMYNEQF
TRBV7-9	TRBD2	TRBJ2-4	ASSLAGMGGNIQY
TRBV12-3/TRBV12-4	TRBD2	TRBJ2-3	ASSSTAGLAGGDTQY
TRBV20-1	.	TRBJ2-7	SASGWSSYEQY
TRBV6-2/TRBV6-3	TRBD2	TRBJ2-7	ASSYQTFVSPAGGTYEQY
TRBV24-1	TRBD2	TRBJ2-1	ATSDSGLAPGEQF
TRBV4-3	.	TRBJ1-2	ASSPTPDQGDYGYT
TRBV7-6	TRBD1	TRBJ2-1	ASSSPGQGDKEQF
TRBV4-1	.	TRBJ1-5	ASSQDGAARQPQH
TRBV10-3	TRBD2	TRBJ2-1	AISASGRTIYNEQF
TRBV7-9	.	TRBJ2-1	ASSPIEGEQF
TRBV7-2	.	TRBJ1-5	ASSLDPGASNQPQH
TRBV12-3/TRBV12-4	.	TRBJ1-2	ASSLAPGGGERGYGYT
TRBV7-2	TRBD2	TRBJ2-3	ASSLGTSKATDTQY
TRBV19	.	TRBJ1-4	ASSKIPVSRGKLF
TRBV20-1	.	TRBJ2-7	SARGGYSYEQY
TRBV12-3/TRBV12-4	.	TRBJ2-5	ASTGGGYQETQY
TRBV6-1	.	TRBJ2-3	ASSARRGKDTQY
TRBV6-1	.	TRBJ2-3	ASSWGLRGLGTDTQY
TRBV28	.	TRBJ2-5	ASSLQPQETQY
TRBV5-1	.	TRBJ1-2	ASSLGQGKDYGYT
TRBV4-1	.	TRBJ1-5	ASSHTTDGNQPQH
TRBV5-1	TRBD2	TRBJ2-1	ASSLVGSGRSDEQF
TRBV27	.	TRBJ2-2	ASSLGASPGELF
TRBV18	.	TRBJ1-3	ASSPYPPGTGNTIY
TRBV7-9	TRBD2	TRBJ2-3	ASTGLAGASGY
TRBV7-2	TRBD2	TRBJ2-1	ASILTSGGAGNEQF
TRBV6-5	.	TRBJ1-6	ASSYQGGNSPLH
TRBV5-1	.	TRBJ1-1	ASSKGGVNTEAF
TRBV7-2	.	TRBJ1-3	ASSFKPQGSGNTIY
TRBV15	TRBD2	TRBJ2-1	ATSSAGGPLGNEQF
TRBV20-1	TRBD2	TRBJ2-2	SARDSSASGTGERF
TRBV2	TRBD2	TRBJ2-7	ASGAGLGYEQY
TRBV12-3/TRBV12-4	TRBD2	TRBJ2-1	ASSLAGGSEQF
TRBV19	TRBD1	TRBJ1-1	ASSRRQGETEAF
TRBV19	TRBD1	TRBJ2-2	ASHRDRSTGELF
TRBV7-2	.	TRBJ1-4	ASSLWGQFGQLF
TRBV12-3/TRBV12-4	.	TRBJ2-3	ASRPTTDTQY
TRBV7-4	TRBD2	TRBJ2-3	ASSPPEGRTSGFPSTDTQY
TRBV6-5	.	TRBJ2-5	ASTRGLQLY